This paragraph reports one T cell receptor (beta chain). Its target is not known. This entry is derived from a study of blood T cells in healthy people across ages. Study-wide points: Naive T cell percentage showed a strong correlation with the diversity of TCR beta. Roughly linear declines in TCR beta diversity per million T cells occurred with age.

Primers used in a second PCR of about 7 to 12 cycles were a sample-barcoded 5' primer and a J-beta primer mix. With 12 random nucleotides, a template-switch adaptor tagged each individual cDNA molecule. TCRdb called the 5' RACE reads again in MiXCR, with one record for every CDR3 protein. The sample records 1.2 million to 1.5 million distinct CDR3 sequences, 45% to 70% being singletons. The CDR3 runs to 16 residues. Germline V gene data show CDR1 as SGHRS and CDR2 as YFSETQ. V was pared by 0 bases and J by 2 bases, with 11 bases between. Each of the donors had approximately 10 milliliters of peripheral blood drawn into EDTA-treated Vacutainer tubes.

Sequencing was done on a sample of blood. The source of this sequence is a man younger than 35 in good health. The V and J genes are TRBV5-1 and TRBJ2-2; D not certain. The CDR3: CASSLGANYNTGELFF. CDR3 nucleotide sequence: TGCGCCAGCAGCTTGGGGGCCAACTATAACACCGGGGAGCTGTTTTTT.